This is a list of T cell receptor beta chains from one sample in a study of cytomegalovirus exposure and HLA in healthy donors. The repertoire was sequenced with immunoSEQ multiplex PCR; TCRdb's copy has only in-frame clones and lacks some. Here the sample spans approximately 160,000 clones, roughly 91% being singletons. Input material: PBMCs. These receptors all stem from a woman aged 18 to 35 in good health and CMV-seropositive. The CDR3 runs from the conserved cysteine through the conserved F or W.

>TRBJ1-5|TRBV19
CASSIWSGQSNQPQHF
>TRBJ2-1|TRBV5-1
CASSRTSEGLYNEQFF
>TRBJ2-1|TRBV7-8
CASSLGTSGRIEQFF
>TRBJ2-3|TRBV11-3
CASSLGLREVPDTQYF
>TRBJ2-1|TRBV7-9
CASSFRVGVSNEQFF
>TRBJ2-7|TRBV6-4
CASSEEQGYEQYF
>TRBJ2-1|TRBV28
CASTIRPLTSVSYNEQFF
>TRBJ2-7|TRBV2
CASTPRTGDYEQYF
>TRBJ1-1|TRBV7-8
CASSLEGWDTLNTEAFF
>TRBJ2-1|TRBV6-1
CASSELGGVGQFF
>TRBJ2-2|TRBV28
CASSSGSNTGELFF
>TRBJ2-5|TRBV19
CASSSHPGQGQETQYF
>TRBJ2-1|TRBV15
CATSSGGGDEQFF
>TRBJ2-3|TRBV28
CATGGYSTDTQYF
>TRBJ2-1|TRBV6-4
CASSALAGAAQFF
>TRBJ1-2|TRBV4-1
CASSQHEASGNGYTF
>TRBJ2-1|TRBV5-1
CASSLGSENNEQFF
>TRBJ2-5|TRBV7-6
CASSLVGRARETQYF
>TRBJ2-7|TRBV30
CAWSGGTYLSEQYF
>TRBJ2-2|TRBV5-1
CASSFPRAGSTGELFF
>TRBJ2-7|TRBV15
CATSRGLVSGEQYF
>TRBJ2-5|TRBV7-2
CASSSGGVRETQYF